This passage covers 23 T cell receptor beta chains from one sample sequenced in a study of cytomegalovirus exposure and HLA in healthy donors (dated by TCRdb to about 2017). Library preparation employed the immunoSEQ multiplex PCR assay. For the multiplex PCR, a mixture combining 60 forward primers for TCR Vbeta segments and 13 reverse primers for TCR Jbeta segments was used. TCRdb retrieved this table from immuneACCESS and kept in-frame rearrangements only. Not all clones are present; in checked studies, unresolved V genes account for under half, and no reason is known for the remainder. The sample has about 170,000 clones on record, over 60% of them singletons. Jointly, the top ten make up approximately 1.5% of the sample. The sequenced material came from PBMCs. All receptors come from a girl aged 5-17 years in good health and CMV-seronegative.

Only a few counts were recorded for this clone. The CDR3 DNA sequence: TGTGCCAGCAGCCCGATGGGAGGAGCTAATGAAAAACTGTTTTTT. This translates into CASSPMGGANEKLFF. The V call is TRBV7-9, the J call TRBJ1-4; D call uncertain. The CDR3 has 15 residues. The germline V gene encodes CDR1 SEHNR and CDR2 FQNEAQ (reference sequence). V shed 5 bases and J shed 3 bases, with 13 bases lying between them.

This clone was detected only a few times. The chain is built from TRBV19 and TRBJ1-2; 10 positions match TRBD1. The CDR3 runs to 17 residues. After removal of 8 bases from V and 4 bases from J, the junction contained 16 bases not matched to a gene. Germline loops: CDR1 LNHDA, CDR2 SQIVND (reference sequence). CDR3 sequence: CASRQGATLVTSYGYTF. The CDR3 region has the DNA TGTGCCAGTCGACAGGGGGCGACTTTAGTAACTAGCTATGGCTACACCTTC.

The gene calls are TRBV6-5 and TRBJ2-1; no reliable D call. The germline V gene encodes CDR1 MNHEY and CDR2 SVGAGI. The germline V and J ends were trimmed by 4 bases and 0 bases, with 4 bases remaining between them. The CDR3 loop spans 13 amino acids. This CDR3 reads CASSSYSYNEQFF. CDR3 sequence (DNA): TGTGCCAGCAGTTCCTACTCCTACAATGAGCAGTTCTTC.

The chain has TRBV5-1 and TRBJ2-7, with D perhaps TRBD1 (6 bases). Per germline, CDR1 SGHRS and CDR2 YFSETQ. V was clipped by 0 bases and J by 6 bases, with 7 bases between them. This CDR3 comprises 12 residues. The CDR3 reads CASSLVGGEQYF. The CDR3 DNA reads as TGCGCCAGCAGCTTGGTAGGGGGCGAGCAGTACTTC.

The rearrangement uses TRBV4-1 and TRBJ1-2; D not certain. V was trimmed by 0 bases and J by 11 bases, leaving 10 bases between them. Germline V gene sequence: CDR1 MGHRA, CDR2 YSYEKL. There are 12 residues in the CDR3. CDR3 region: CASSQDPLSYTF. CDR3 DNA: TGCGCCAGCAGCCAAGATCCCCTGAGTTACACCTTC.

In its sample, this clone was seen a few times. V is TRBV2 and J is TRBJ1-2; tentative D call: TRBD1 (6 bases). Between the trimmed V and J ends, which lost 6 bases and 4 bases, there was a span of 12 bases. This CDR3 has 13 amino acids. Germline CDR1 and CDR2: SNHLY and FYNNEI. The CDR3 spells CASRSQGTYGYTF. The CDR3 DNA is TGTGCCAGCAGGTCCCAGGGGACCTATGGCTACACCTTC. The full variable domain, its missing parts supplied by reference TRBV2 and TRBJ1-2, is EPEVTQTPSHQVTQMGQEVILRCVPISNHLYFYWYRQILGQKVEFLVSFYNNEISEKSEIFDDQFSVERPDGSNFTLKIRSTKLEDSAMYFCASRSQGTYGYTFGSGTRLTVV.

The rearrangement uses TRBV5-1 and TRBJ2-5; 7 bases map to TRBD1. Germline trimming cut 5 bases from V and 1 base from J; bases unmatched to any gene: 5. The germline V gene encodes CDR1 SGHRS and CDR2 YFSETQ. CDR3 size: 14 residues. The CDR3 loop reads CASRSRDSQETQYF. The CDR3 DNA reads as TGCGCCAGCAGATCCCGGGACAGCCAAGAGACCCAGTACTTC.

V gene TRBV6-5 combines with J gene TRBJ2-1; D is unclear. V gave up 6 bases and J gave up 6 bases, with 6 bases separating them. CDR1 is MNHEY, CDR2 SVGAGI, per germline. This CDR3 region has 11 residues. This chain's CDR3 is CASRIGNEQFF. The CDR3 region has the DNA TGTGCCAGCAGAATCGGCAATGAGCAGTTCTTC.

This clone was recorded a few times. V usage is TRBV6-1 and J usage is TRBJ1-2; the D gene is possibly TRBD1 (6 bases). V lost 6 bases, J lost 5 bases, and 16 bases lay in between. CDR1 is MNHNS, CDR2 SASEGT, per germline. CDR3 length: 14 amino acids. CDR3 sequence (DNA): TGTGCCAGCAGCCGGACAGACTACAGTTATGGCTACACCTTC. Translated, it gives CASSRTDYSYGYTF.

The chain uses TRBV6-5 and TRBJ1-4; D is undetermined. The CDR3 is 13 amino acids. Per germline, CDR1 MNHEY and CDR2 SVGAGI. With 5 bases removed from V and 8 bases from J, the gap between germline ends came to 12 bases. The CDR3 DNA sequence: TGTGCCAGCAGTCTTACGGGGAGGGAAAAACTGTTTTTT. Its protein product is CASSLTGREKLFF.

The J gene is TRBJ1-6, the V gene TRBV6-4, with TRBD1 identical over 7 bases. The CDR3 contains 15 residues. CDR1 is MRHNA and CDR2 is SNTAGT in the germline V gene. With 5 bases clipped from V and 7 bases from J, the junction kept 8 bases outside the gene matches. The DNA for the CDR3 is TGTGCCAGCAGTCGGGACAGCTCGAGGAATTCACCCCTCCACTTT. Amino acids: CASSRDSSRNSPLHF.

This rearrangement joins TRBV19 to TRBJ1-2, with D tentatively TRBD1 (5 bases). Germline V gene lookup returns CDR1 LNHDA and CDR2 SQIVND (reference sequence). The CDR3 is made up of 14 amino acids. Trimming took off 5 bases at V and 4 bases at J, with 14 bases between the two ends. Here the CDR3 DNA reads TGTGCCAGTAGTTCACAGGCGACAATCTATGGCTACACCTTC. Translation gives CASSSQATIYGYTF.

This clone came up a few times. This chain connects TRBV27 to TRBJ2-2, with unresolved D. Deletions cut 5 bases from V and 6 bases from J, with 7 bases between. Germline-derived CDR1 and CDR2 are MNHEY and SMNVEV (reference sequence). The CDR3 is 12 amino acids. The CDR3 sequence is CASSLYPGELFF. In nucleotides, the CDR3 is TGTGCCAGCAGTCTCTATCCCGGGGAGCTGTTTTTT.

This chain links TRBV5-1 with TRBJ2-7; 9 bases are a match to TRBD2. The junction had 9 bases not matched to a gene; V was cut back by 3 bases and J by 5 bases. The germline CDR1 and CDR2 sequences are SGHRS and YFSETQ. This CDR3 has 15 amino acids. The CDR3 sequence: CASSWPGLAFDEQYF. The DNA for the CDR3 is TGCGCCAGCAGCTGGCCGGGACTAGCTTTTGACGAGCAGTACTTC.

The CDR3 sequence is CASSWGEGGSGNTIYF. In DNA, the CDR3 is TGCGCCAGCAGCTGGGGAGAAGGGGGCTCTGGAAACACCATATATTTT. The genes are TRBV5-1 and TRBJ1-3; a possible D gene is TRBD1 (6 bases). The CDR3 has 16 residues. The germline V gene has CDR1 SGHRS and CDR2 YFSETQ. V lost 3 bases, J lost 0 bases, and 13 bases lay in between.

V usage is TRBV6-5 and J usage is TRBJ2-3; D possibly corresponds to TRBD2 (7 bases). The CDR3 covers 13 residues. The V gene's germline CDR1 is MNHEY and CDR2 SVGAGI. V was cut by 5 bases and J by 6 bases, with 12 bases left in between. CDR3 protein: CASSPKGGDTQYF. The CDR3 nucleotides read TGTGCCAGCAGTCCGAAGGGGGGGGATACGCAGTATTTT.

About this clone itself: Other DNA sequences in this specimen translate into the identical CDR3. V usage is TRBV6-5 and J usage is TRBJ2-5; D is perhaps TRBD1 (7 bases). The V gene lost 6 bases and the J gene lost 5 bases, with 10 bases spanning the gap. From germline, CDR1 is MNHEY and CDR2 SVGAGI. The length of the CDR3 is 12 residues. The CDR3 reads CASSPGGETQYF. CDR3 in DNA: TGTGCCAGCAGCCCAGGGGGGGAGACCCAGTACTTC.

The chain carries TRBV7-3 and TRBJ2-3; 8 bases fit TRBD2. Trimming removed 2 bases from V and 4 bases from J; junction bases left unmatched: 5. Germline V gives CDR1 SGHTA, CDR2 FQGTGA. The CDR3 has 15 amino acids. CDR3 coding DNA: TGTGCCAGCAGCTTATCCTCGGGGGGGCCAGATACGCAGTATTTT. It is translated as CASSLSSGGPDTQYF.

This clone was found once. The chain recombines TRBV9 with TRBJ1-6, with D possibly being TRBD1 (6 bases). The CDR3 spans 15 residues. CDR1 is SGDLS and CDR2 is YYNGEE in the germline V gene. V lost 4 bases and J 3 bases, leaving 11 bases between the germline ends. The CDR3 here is CASSPGTFYNSPLHF. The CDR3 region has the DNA TGTGCCAGCAGCCCAGGGACATTCTATAATTCACCCCTCCACTTT.

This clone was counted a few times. As DNA, the CDR3 is TGTGCCAGCAGTTACGGGGGGAGCAATCAGCCCCAGCATTTT. Translating gives CASSYGGSNQPQHF. This chain joins TRBV6-5 and TRBJ1-5; a possible D gene is TRBD1 (5 bases). Trimming shortened V by 2 bases and J by 1 base, and 6 bases separated the two germline ends. Germline V gene lookup returns CDR1 MNHEY and CDR2 SVGAGI. The CDR3 contains 14 residues.

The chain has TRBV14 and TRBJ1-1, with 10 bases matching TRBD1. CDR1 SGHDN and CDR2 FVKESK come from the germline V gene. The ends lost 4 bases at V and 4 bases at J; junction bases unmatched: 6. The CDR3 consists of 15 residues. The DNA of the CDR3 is TGTGCCAGCAGCCTCCGGACAGGGGGGGGCACTGAAGCTTTCTTT. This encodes CASSLRTGGGTEAFF. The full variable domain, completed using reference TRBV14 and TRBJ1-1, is EAGVTQFPSHSVIEKGQTVTLRCDPISGHDNLYWYRRVMGKEIKFLLHFVKESKQDESGMPNNRFLAERTGGTYSTLKVQPAELEDSGVYFCASSLRTGGGTEAFFGQGTRLTVV.

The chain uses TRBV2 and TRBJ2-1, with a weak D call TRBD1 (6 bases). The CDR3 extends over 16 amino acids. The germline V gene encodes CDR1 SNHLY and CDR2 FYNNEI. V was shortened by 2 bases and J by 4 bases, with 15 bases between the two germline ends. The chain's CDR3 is CASSETEQRGYNEQFF. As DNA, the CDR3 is TGTGCCAGCAGTGAAACTGAACAAAGGGGGTACAATGAGCAGTTCTTC.

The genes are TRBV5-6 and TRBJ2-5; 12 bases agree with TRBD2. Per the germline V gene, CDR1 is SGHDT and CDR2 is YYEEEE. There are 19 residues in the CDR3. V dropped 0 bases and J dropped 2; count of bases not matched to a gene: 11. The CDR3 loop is CASSLAGLAGGQWQETQYF. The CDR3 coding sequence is TGTGCCAGCAGCTTGGCAGGGCTAGCGGGGGGGCAATGGCAAGAGACCCAGTACTTC.